One TCR beta chain is described in this entry. This specimen belongs to a study of PD-1 blockade in classical Hodgkin lymphoma. Per germline, CDR1 GTSNPN and CDR2 SVGIG (reference sequence). Trimming cost V 4 bases and J 10 bases; bases outside gene matches: 10. The CDR3 is 15 residues long. The table came from immunoSEQ multiplex PCR; TCRdb's copy has only in-frame clones and leaves some out. This sample has 35,000 to 50,000 clones, with about 70% found just once. Every one of the patients relapsed after autologous stem cell transplantation (brentuximab vedotin exposure was variable). This clonotype was obtained from a human donor with classical Hodgkin lymphoma. The chain carries TRBV30 and TRBJ2-1, with TRBD2 matching 13 bases. This material consisted of peripheral blood mononuclear cells (PBMCs), taken at baseline. The CDR3 region has the DNA TGTGCCTGGACCCTAGGAACTAGCGGGAGGGCAGAGCAGTTCTTC. Its protein is CAWTLGTSGRAEQFF.